This T cell receptor beta chain was profiled in a study of human T cells and chemical hapten exposure. Study-wide points: Counts of expanded TCRs at PT1 were positively correlated with patch test score.

In the source study's methods: A typical sample had 95,638 TCRs, with about 23,224 to 700,000 overall. TCRdb itself ran the RACE reads through MiXCR, one entry per CDR3 protein. What appears here as the V and J calls and clone size reflects TCRdb's work, not the paper's. Counted here are about 180,000 distinct CDR3 sequences, approximately 31% occurring once; the ten biggest clones make up less than 3%. Comment on this clonotype: Its matching antigen is unknown.

This sample's time point: pre-sensitization, week 0. Treatment: therapeutic diphenylcyclopropenone sensitization with weekly scalp DPC. CDR3 size: 17 residues. Germline V CDR1 and CDR2: MGHRA, YSYEKL. The V segment lost 1 base and the J segment 0 bases; nucleotides outside the gene matches: 6. Sequenced here: whole blood, sampled in connection with sensitization to the hapten diphenylcyclopropenone (DPC). The sequence was collected from a young woman with alopecia areata. Some clones in this sample may be carry-over from other donors' samples. The V call is TRBV4-1, the J call TRBJ2-7; TRBD2 matches at 10 bases. Written as DNA, the CDR3 is TGCGCCAGCAGCCAAGGACTAGCGGGCTTGAGCTCCTACGAGCAGTACTTC. This sequence encodes CASSQGLAGLSSYEQYF.